This record looks at one T cell receptor beta chain sequence and its context. The CDR3 covers 13 residues. Trimming stripped 3 bases from V and 3 bases from J, with 9 bases between. The method was immunoSEQ multiplex PCR; TCRdb's version includes in-frame clones alone and lacks a portion of them. Among roughly 110,000 clones listed, about 90% were seen once. This entry is derived from a study of T cell responses to AZD1222 COVID-19 vaccine. This sequence originates from an adult in good health. The sequencing used peripheral blood, collected on day 0 of AZD1222 vaccination. The chain couples TRBV12-3 or TRBV12-4 to TRBJ2-7; tentative D call: TRBD2 (6 bases). The CDR3 bases are TGTGCCAGCAGTTTGGAGGGAGGCTACGAGCAGTACTTC. It translates to CASSLEGGYEQYF.